This T cell receptor beta chain stems from a study of T cell responses to AZD1222 COVID-19 vaccine. CDR3 length equals 15 residues. The germline V gene encodes CDR1 SGHAT and CDR2 FQNNGV. Trimming removed 1 base at V and 3 bases at J, with 13 bases between. Study-wide results and caveats: Spike-specific TCR breadth and depth both grew after two AZD1222 doses.

The assay was immunoSEQ multiplex PCR, and TCRdb's table has in-frame clones only and misses some. The repertoire includes under 70,000 clones, 80% to 90% of them detected once, and 14% to 15% sits in the top ten. As for this clone: The antigen remains unidentified.

Sequencing was performed on peripheral blood, taken on day 0 of AZD1222 vaccination. The sequence derives from an adult in good health. The rearrangement joins TRBV11-2 to TRBJ2-7, with D possibly being TRBD1 (6 bases). In DNA form, the CDR3 reads TGTGCCAGCAGCTTAGCAGCTGGACAGCTCTACGAGCAGTACTTC. This sequence encodes CASSLAAGQLYEQYF.